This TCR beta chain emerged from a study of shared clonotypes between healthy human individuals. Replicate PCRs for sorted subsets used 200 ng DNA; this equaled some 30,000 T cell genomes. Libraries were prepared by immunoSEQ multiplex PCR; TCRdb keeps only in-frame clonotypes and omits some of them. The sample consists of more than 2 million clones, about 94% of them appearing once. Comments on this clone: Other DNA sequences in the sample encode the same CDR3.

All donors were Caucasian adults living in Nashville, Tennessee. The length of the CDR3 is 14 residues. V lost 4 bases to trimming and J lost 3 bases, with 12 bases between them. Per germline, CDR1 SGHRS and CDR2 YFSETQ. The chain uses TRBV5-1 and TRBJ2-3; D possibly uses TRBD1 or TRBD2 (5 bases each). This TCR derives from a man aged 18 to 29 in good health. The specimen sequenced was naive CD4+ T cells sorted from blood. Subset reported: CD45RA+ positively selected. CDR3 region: CASSPGTVTDTQYF. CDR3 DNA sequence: TGCGCCAGCAGCCCGGGGACGGTTACAGATACGCAGTATTTT.